The sequence of this TCR beta chain was determined in a study of T cells in Graves' hyperthyroidism and ophthalmopathy. This clonotype appeared many times. V lost 3 bases and J 2 bases, leaving 8 bases between the germline ends. CDR1 SGHTA and CDR2 FQGNSA come from the germline V gene. The CDR3 runs 13 residues. Regions amplified from RNA transcripts were the TCR beta CDR3 regions. The study used the HTBI primer set for a first-round RT-PCR of the TCR CDR3. TCRdb re-derived calls from the multiplex PCR reads in MiXCR, one entry per CDR3 protein. The sample has about 640,000 distinct CDR3 sequences; nearly 45% are singletons. Researchers barred patients who had uncontrolled infection, other autoimmune disease, pregnancy or lactation.

The chain couples TRBV7-2 to TRBJ2-7; no definite D call. The sequencing sample was made of peripheral blood or thyroid tissue (not recorded which). This clonotype was obtained from an adult man with Graves' disease, either hyperthyroidism or ophthalmopathy (not recorded which). The DNA for the CDR3 is TGTGCCAGCAGCTTTCACCCGGCCTACGAGCAGTACTTC. It encodes CASSFHPAYEQYF.